The 13 T cell receptor beta chains listed next were all sequenced from one sample in a study of tumor and adjacent non-tumor tissue in lung cancer. A modified ARM-PCR protocol with three rounds of nested PCR amplified TCRbeta. TCRdb redid the calling of the multiplex PCR reads with MiXCR, one entry per CDR3 protein. The sample has fewer than 85,000 distinct CDR3 sequences, over 80% seen once. The template was RNA from unsorted bulk tissue. Sequences were obtained from lung tumor tissue. The receptors derive from a woman aged 45-65 years with non-small cell lung cancer.

As regards this clonotype: Compared with germline, one end of the junction differs, possibly owing to a read error. The J gene is TRBJ1-4, the V gene TRBV11-2; 10 nucleotides align to TRBD1. The CDR3 extends over 15 amino acids. Germline CDR1 SGHAT, CDR2 FQNNGV. As DNA, the CDR3 is TGTGCCAGAAGCTCACGACAGGGGGCGGATAAAAAACTGTTTTTT. Translation: CARSSRQGADKKLFF.

This clonotype was detected only once. This rearrangement joins TRBV6-6 to TRBJ2-5, with D hard to call. V was cut by 5 bases and J by 14 bases, with 24 bases left in between. CDR1 and CDR2 (germline): MNHNY, SVGAGI (reference sequence). This CDR3 is 14 amino acids long. CDR3 loop: CASSHPGRAETQYF. The CDR3 DNA is TGTGCCAGCAGTCATCCAGGAAGGGCGGAGACGCAATACTTC.

The rearrangement uses TRBV12-3 or TRBV12-4 and TRBJ2-1; D is perhaps TRBD1 (5 bases). The CDR3 is made up of 13 amino acids. Trimming took 5 bases from V and 7 from J, leaving 12 bases between them. CDR3 in amino acids: CASSPDSENEQFF. The CDR3 DNA is TGTGCCAGCAGTCCTGACAGCGAGAATGAGCAGTTCTTC.

This clonotype was seen a few times. A clone one base away is much larger, so this may be a read error. The J gene is TRBJ1-1, the V gene TRBV7-3; maybe TRBD1 (5 bases). Germline-derived CDR1 and CDR2 are SGHTA and FQGTGA. Trimming shortened V by 6 bases and J by 5 bases, and 13 bases separated the two germline ends. The CDR3 is 13 residues long. Here the CDR3 reads CASRQTVVTEAFF. The CDR3 bases are TGTGCCAGCAGACAGACAGTGGTTACTGAAGCTTTCTTT.

This clonotype has just a few counts. Its ends do not fully match the called genes, so a read error is possible. The chain couples TRBV6-5 to TRBJ2-1; 7 bases map to TRBD2. Germline values: CDR1 MNHEY, CDR2 SVGAGI. The CDR3 consists of 17 residues. In DNA, the CDR3 is TGTGCCAACAGTTACAATCCCGGGGGGAGCTCCTACAATGAGCAGTTCTTC. Its translation: CANSYNPGGSSYNEQFF.

This clonotype was seen once. The chain recombines TRBV29-1 with TRBJ2-2, with D unresolved. Germline CDR1 is SQVTM and CDR2 is ANQGSEA. CDR3 length: 12 residues. Trimming removed 6 bases at V and 4 bases at J, with 9 bases between. CDR3 sequence reads: CSVRHFTGELFF. The CDR3 nucleotides are TGCAGCGTACGACATTTCACCGGGGAGCTGTTTTTT.

This clonotype occurred many times. The chain is built from TRBV28 and TRBJ1-2; TRBD1 matches at 7 bases. The CDR3 length is 15 residues. V shed 5 bases, J shed 1 base, and the junction held 7 bases outside the gene matches. The germline gives CDR1 MDHEN, CDR2 SYDVKM. In nucleotides, the CDR3 is TGTGCCAGCAGTCCGGGGACAGCCGGTAACTATGGCTACACCTTC. Translation gives CASSPGTAGNYGYTF.

Details on this clonotype: At one end, the junction sequence differs from germline, possibly due to a read error. This chain joins TRBV29-1 and TRBJ1-1; 7 bases are a match to TRBD1. Germline lookup yields CDR1 SQVTM and CDR2 ANQGSEA. This CDR3 is built from 14 residues. DNA for the CDR3: TGCGGCGTTGAAATGGGACAGAAGAACACTGAAGCATTCTTT. The encoded protein is CGVEMGQKNTEAFF.

Note on this clonotype: The junction shows a germline mismatch at one end, possibly a read error. This chain joins TRBV6-1 and TRBJ2-1; D might be TRBD1 (5 bases). Germline CDR1 is MNHNS and CDR2 is SASEGT. This CDR3 has 14 residues. CDR3 amino acids: CAGSEMGHYNEEFF. In DNA form, the CDR3 reads TGTGCCGGCAGTGAAATGGGGCATTACAATGAGGAGTTCTTC.

A note on this clonotype: The junction departs from germline at one end; a sequencing error may be responsible. V gene TRBV20-1 combines with J gene TRBJ1-1; a possible D gene is TRBD1 (6 bases). This CDR3 has 15 amino acids. The germline CDR1 and CDR2 sequences are DFQATT and SNEGSKA (reference sequence). This chain's CDR3 is CTARGLEGSDTEAFF. As DNA, the CDR3 is TGCACTGCTAGGGGGTTAGAGGGTTCGGACACTGAAGCTTTCTTT.

This clonotype appeared a few times. Germline and junction disagree at one end, which may indicate a read error. This rearrangement joins TRBV29-1 to TRBJ2-3, with D perhaps matching TRBD2 (6 bases). CDR3 length equals 16 residues. Germline CDR1 SQVTM, CDR2 ANQGSEA. CDR3 amino acids: CSAPGLRAGSIDTQYF. CDR3 bases: TGTAGCGCTCCGGGACTCCGAGCGGGTAGCATAGATACGCAGTATTTT.

To note about this clonotype: Its ends do not fully match the called genes, so a read error is possible. The chain joins TRBV4-2 to TRBJ2-1; TRBD1 matches 7 bases. Looked up from germline, CDR1 is LGHNA and CDR2 is YNFKEQ. The CDR3 covers 18 residues. DNA of the CDR3: TGTGCCAGCAGTCAACGTGGGACAGCCGGCCGTGCCTACAATAAGCAGTTCTTC. Protein sequence: CASSQRGTAGRAYNKQFF.

By share, this clonotype ranks as large. This chain links TRBV10-3 with TRBJ1-4; no clear D. The CDR3 sequence is 14 residues long. Germline lookup yields CDR1 ENHRY and CDR2 SYGVKD. V was pared by 2 bases and J by 1 base, with 5 bases between. CDR3 sequence reads: CAISEGLTNEKLFF. CDR3 coding DNA: TGTGCCATCAGTGAGGGCCTAACTAATGAAAAACTGTTTTTT.